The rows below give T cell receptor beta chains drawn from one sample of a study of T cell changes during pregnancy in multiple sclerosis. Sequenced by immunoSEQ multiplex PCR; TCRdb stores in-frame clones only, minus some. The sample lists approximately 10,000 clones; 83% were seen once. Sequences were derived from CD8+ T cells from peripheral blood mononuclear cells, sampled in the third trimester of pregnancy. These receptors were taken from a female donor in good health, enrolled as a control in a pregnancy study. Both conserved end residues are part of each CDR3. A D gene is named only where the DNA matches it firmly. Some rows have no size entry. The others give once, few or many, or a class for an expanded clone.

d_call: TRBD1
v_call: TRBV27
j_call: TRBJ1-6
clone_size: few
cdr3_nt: TGTGCCAGCAGTCGGGGACAGGGCGGGTCACCCCTCCACTTT
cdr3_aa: CASSRGQGGSPLHF

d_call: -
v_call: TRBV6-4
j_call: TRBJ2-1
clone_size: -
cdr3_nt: TGTGCCAGCAGTGTACAGGGGGGGACAAATGAGCAGTTCTTC
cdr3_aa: CASSVQGGTNEQFF

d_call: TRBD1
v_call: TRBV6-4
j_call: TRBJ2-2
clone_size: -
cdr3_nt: TGTGCCAGCAGTACAGGGGGCAGCACCGGGGAGCTGTTTTTT
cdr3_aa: CASSTGGSTGELFF

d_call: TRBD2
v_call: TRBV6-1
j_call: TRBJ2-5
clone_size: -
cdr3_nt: TGTGCCAGCAGTGAACTAGCGGGGGGGCAAGAGACCCAGTACTTC
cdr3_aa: CASSELAGGQETQYF

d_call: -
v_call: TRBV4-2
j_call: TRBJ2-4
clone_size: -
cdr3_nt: TGTGCCAGCAGTCAAGATCAGGAGGGAGCCAAAAACATTCAGTACTTC
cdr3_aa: CASSQDQEGAKNIQYF

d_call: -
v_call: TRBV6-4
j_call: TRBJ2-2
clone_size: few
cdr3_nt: TGTGCCAGCAGTCCAGGGAACACCGGGGAGCTGTTTTTT
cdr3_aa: CASSPGNTGELFF

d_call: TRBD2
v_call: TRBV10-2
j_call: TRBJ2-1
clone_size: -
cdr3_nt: TGCGCCAGCAGTCCACACTTCGGGACTAGCGGGAGGGGCAATGAGCAGTTCTTC
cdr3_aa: CASSPHFGTSGRGNEQFF

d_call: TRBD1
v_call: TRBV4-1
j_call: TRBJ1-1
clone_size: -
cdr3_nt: TGCGCCAGCAGCCAAGGGGAGGGACAGGGGTATGCTGAAGCTTTCTTT
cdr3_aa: CASSQGEGQGYAEAFF

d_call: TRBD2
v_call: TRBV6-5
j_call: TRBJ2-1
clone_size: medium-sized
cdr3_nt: TGTGCCAGCAGTTACTCTGGGACTAGCGGGAGCGATGAGCAGTTCTTC
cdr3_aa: CASSYSGTSGSDEQFF

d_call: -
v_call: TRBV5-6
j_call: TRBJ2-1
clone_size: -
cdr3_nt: TGTGCCAGCAGCTTGGGGGTGGGAGTAGATGAGCAGTTCTTC
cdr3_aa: CASSLGVGVDEQFF

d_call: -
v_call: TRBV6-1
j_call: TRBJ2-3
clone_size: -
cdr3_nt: TGTGCCAGCAATGGCAGACTCTACACAGATACGCAGTATTTT
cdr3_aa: CASNGRLYTDTQYF

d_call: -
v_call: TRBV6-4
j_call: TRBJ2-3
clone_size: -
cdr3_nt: TGTGCCAGCAGTGACTCTCCAGGGGCCCCAGGTAGAGATACGCAGTATTTT
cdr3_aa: CASSDSPGAPGRDTQYF

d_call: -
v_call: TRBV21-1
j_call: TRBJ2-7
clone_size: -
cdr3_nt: TGTGCCAGCAGCAAAGAAGGCGGGACAGGGGCCCGCTACGAGCAGTACTTC
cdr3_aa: CASSKEGGTGARYEQYF

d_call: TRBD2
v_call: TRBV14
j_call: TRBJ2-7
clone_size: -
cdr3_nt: TGTGCCAGCAGCCTGGGAGCGGGAGCCTACGAGCAGTACTTC
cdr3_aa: CASSLGAGAYEQYF

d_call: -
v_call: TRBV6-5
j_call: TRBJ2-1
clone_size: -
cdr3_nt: TGTGCCAGCAGTTACTCCGGTTCCTTCTACAATGAGCAGTTCTTC
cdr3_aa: CASSYSGSFYNEQFF

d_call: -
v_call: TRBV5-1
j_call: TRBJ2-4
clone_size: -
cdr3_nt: TGCGCCAGCAGCTTGGGAGAGGGGGAGATGAACATTCAGTACTTC
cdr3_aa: CASSLGEGEMNIQYF